This TCR beta chain was sequenced for a study of shared clonotypes between healthy human individuals. Sequencing was performed with immunoSEQ multiplex PCR; in TCRdb, only in-frame clones are kept and a portion is missing. The sample lists around 600,000 clones; more than 95% were seen once. Looked up from germline, CDR1 is MNHEY and CDR2 is SMNVEV (reference sequence). This CDR3 is 13 amino acids long. V shed 2 bases and J shed 2 bases, with 6 bases lying between them. V and J are TRBV27 and TRBJ1-2; D ambiguous. This clonotype was obtained from a woman aged 25-40 years in good health. The sequencing sample was made of naive CD4+ T cells sorted from blood. Subset noted: CD45RA+ positively selected. This chain's CDR3 is CASSLQGNYGYTF. CDR3 coding DNA: TGTGCCAGCAGTTTACAAGGGAACTATGGCTACACCTTC.